Below, one TCR beta chain is given with its context. The identical CDR3 is also encoded by other nucleotide sequences in the sample. These data originate in a study of control samples from healthy donors and cancer patients. The method was immunoSEQ multiplex PCR; TCRdb's version includes in-frame clones alone and lacks a portion of them. The table lists about 120,000 clones, over 90% of them singletons, with approximately 2.5% in the top ten. This sequence originates from a man aged 30 to 45 in good health. Input material: blood.

CDR3 protein: CASSPTAGGNQPQHF. DNA for the CDR3: TGCGCCAGCAGCCCAACTGCAGGGGGCAATCAGCCCCAGCATTTT. The V and J genes are TRBV5-1 and TRBJ1-5; a possible D gene is TRBD1 (6 bases). The germline V and J ends were trimmed by 4 bases and 2 bases, with 13 bases remaining between them. This CDR3 contains 15 residues. CDR1 is SGHRS and CDR2 is YFSETQ in the germline V gene.